The present entry profiles one TCR beta chain with its context. This entry is derived from a study of CDR3 diversity in severe acne. Between the trimmed V and J ends, which lost 5 bases and 0 bases, there was a span of 12 bases. Germline CDR1 SGHNT, CDR2 YYREEE (reference sequence). There are 16 residues in the CDR3. MiXCR, applied by TCRdb to the PCR reads, yields one record per CDR3 protein. This sample carries over 70,000 distinct CDR3 sequences, about 54% of them seen once, and the ten largest clones take around an eighth. This receptor was taken from a male donor in good health, without acne. V gene TRBV5-4 combines with J gene TRBJ2-6; D tentatively fits TRBD1 or TRBD2 (6 bases each). Source material: blood. CDR3 in amino acids: CASREGGHSGANVLTF. The CDR3 DNA reads TGTGCCAGCAGGGAGGGGGGACACTCTGGGGCCAACGTCCTGACTTTC.